Below are 29 T cell receptor beta chains sequenced from a single sample in a study of Graves' ophthalmopathy and Graves' hyperthyroidism. RNA transcripts served as template for amplifying TCR beta CDR3 sequences. Following a first-round RT-PCR that used HTBI primers, a second-round multiplex PCR was carried out. TCRdb independently ran MiXCR on the multiplex PCR reads; one entry per CDR3 protein. In the table there are around 600,000 distinct CDR3 sequences, about two fifths of which are singletons. Material for sequencing was peripheral blood. The receptors derive from an adult man with Graves' ophthalmopathy.

This clonotype has just a few counts. The CDR3 spells CSARDPTSGSRETQYF. In nucleotides, the CDR3 is TGCAGTGCTAGAGACCCGACTAGCGGGAGTAGGGAGACCCAGTACTTC. The chain links TRBV20-1 to TRBJ2-5; 12 bases match TRBD2. V was pared by 0 bases and J by 5 bases, with 7 bases of the junction left unmatched. The CDR3 runs 16 residues. CDR1 DFQATT and CDR2 SNEGSKA come from the germline V gene (reference sequence).

With regard to this clonotype: Because the CDR3's place on the DNA is in doubt, the DNA is left out and the CDR3 is given as listed by TCRdb. This chain joins TRBV10-2 and TRBJ2-7; the D call TRBD1 from the table was never checked on the DNA. The length of the CDR3 is 22 amino acids, counting both ends. Germline V gives CDR1 WSHSY, CDR2 SAAADI. The CDR3 is CASSYVGNTEAFFGQGTLEQYF.

The chain recombines TRBV11-2 with TRBJ2-7; 10 positions agree with TRBD2. Germline V gene data show CDR1 as SGHAT and CDR2 as FQNNGV. After removal of 4 bases from V and 9 bases from J, the junction contained 6 bases not matched to a gene. This CDR3 comprises 13 residues. The CDR3 sequence: CASSSPRLAGQYF. The CDR3 region has the DNA TGTGCCAGCAGCTCCCCCCGACTAGCGGGGCAGTACTTC.

This clonotype has only a few counts. This rearrangement joins TRBV30 to TRBJ1-1; no clear D. V lost 0 bases and J lost 3, with 2 bases in between. This CDR3 spans 11 amino acids. CDR1 and CDR2 from the germline V gene are GTSNPN and SVGIG (reference sequence). CDR3 DNA: TGTGCCTGGAGTGTCTACACTGAAGCTTTCTTT. Residues: CAWSVYTEAFF.

Many counts were recorded for this clonotype. Relative to the germline gene, one junction end is altered; a read error may explain this. The chain uses TRBV5-1 and TRBJ2-7, with 11 bases fitting TRBD1. Germline CDR1 reads SGHRS; CDR2 reads YFSETQ. The CDR3 runs to 13 residues. The DNA of the CDR3 is TGTGCCAGCAGCTTAGGGACAGGGGGCGAGCAGTACTTC. It yields the protein CASSLGTGGEQYF.

The sample holds a few counts of this clonotype. The V call is TRBV7-3, the J call TRBJ2-7, with 7 bases identical to TRBD2. The CDR3 loop spans 15 amino acids. V lost 2 bases, J lost 2 bases, and 6 bases stayed unmatched. Per the germline V gene, CDR1 is SGHTA and CDR2 is FQGTGA. In DNA, the CDR3 is TGTGCCAGCAGCTTAGGCGGGGGTCCAACCTACGAGCAGTACTTC. Protein: CASSLGGGPTYEQYF.

There are many counts of this clonotype. The chain carries TRBV11-3 and TRBJ2-7; D might be TRBD1 (8 bases). Per germline, CDR1 SGHNT and CDR2 YENEEA. Between the trimmed V and J ends, which lost 3 bases and 5 bases, there was a span of 14 bases. The CDR3 loop spans 14 amino acids. DNA of the CDR3: TGTGCCAGCAGCTTTTGGACAGGGACTAACGAGCAGTACTTC. This sequence encodes CASSFWTGTNEQYF.

This clonotype was observed many times. V is TRBV24-1 and J is TRBJ1-4; TRBD1 matches 9 bases. Losses at the gene ends were 4 bases for V and 4 bases for J; bases not matched to a gene: 3. In germline, CDR1 is KGHDR, CDR2 SFDVKD. The CDR3 spans 15 residues. CDR3 sequence: CATSDSDRGNEKLFF. CDR3 in DNA: TGTGCCACCAGTGACTCGGACAGGGGTAATGAAAAACTGTTTTTT.

Concerning this clonotype itself: This sequence may be a read error, since a much larger clone differs from it by one base. The J gene is TRBJ2-5, the V gene TRBV2; D may correspond to TRBD1 or TRBD2 (5 bases each). The germline V gene encodes CDR1 SNHLY and CDR2 FYNNEI. CDR3 length: 14 amino acids. V shed 5 bases and J shed 4 bases, with 14 bases lying between them. Here the CDR3 reads CASSPGDGAETQYF. CDR3 DNA sequence: TGTGCCAGCAGTCCGGGCGACGGGGCAGAGACCCAGTACTTC.

The chain couples TRBV29-1 to TRBJ1-2; D might be TRBD1 (5 bases). V was pared by 5 bases and J by 6 bases, with 10 bases between. Germline V gives CDR1 SQVTM, CDR2 ANQGSEA. The CDR3 has 11 amino acids. The CDR3 sequence: CSVPGADGYTF. As DNA, the CDR3 is TGCAGCGTTCCCGGGGCGGATGGCTACACCTTC.

The genes are TRBV5-1 and TRBJ2-3; 7 bases are a match to TRBD2. The CDR3 has 16 amino acids. Germline assignment: CDR1 SGHRS and CDR2 YFSETQ. The V and J ends lost 0 bases and 4 bases, in that order; junction bases with no gene match: 8. CDR3 coding DNA: TGCGCCAGCAGCTTGGCAGGGAGGGGAGAGGCAGATACGCAGTATTTT. Protein: CASSLAGRGEADTQYF.

The chain uses TRBV24-1 and TRBJ2-6, with TRBD1 matching 10 bases. Germline V lookup: CDR1 KGHDR, CDR2 SFDVKD. V lost 4 bases and J lost 3; bases outside the gene matches: 5. The CDR3 totals 17 residues. CDR3: CATSDPGQGLGANVLTF. The CDR3 region has the DNA TGTGCCACCAGTGACCCGGGACAGGGGCTTGGGGCCAACGTCCTGACTTTC.

The table lists this clonotype with many counts. The V gene is TRBV25-1, the J gene TRBJ2-7, with no clear D. Trimming removed 3 bases from V and 3 bases from J, with 3 bases in between. CDR1 and CDR2 (germline): MGHDK, SYGVNS. The CDR3 covers 11 residues. CDR3 amino acids: CASSDYYEQYF. CDR3 nucleotides: TGTGCCAGCAGTGATTACTACGAGCAGTACTTC.

This clonotype came up many times. J is TRBJ1-2 and V is TRBV7-8, with D maybe TRBD1 (6 bases). Per the germline V gene, CDR1 is SGHVS and CDR2 is FQNEAQ. Trimming pared 5 bases from V and 6 bases from J, leaving 16 bases between. The CDR3 contains 14 residues. The CDR3 loop reads CASSGGQPWNGYTF. CDR3 nucleotide sequence: TGTGCCAGCAGCGGAGGACAGCCTTGGAATGGCTACACCTTC.

Comment on this clonotype: A much larger clone lies one base from this, so it may be a read error. This sequence joins TRBV7-2 and TRBJ1-2; possible D gene TRBD1, 5 bases. Germline CDR1 SGHTA, CDR2 FQGNSA. The CDR3 extends over 15 amino acids. The CDR3 region is CASSSLGQPIYGYNF. Written as DNA, the CDR3 is TGTGCCAGCAGCTCCCTGGGGCAGCCCATTTATGGCTACAACTTC.

V is TRBV19 and J is TRBJ1-2, with 7 nucleotides matching TRBD1. Germline lookup yields CDR1 LNHDA and CDR2 SQIVND (reference sequence). J lost 5 bases, V lost 5 bases, and 17 bases had no gene match. The CDR3 runs to 17 residues. The CDR3 reads CASSPNRNRGFRYGYTF. The CDR3 nucleotides are TGTGCCAGTAGTCCAAACCGAAACAGGGGTTTTAGGTATGGCTACACCTTC.

This clonotype was detected ten times or more. V gene TRBV10-3 combines with J gene TRBJ2-7; perhaps TRBD1 as D (7 bases). CDR1 and CDR2 from the germline V gene are ENHRY and SYGVKD. Trimming cost V 4 bases and J 3 bases, with 13 bases left between them. This CDR3 is 14 amino acids long. The CDR3 sequence is CAISGGGGRYEQYF. The DNA for the CDR3 is TGTGCCATCAGTGGCGGAGGGGGCCGCTACGAGCAGTACTTC.

This clonotype has ten or more counts. The chain employs TRBV24-1 and TRBJ2-5, with 9 bases aligning to TRBD2. With 10 bases clipped from V and 4 bases from J, the junction kept 12 bases outside the gene matches. CDR3 length equals 15 residues. The germline gives CDR1 KGHDR, CDR2 SFDVKD. The CDR3 DNA is TGTGCCACGGGGGCTAGCGGGGCGAGGGGAGAGACCCAGTACTTC. Its protein is CATGASGARGETQYF.

The genes are TRBV6-5 and TRBJ2-7; 7 bases agree with TRBD1. Germline V gene sequence: CDR1 MNHEY, CDR2 SVGAGI. This CDR3 region has 15 residues. V trimming: 5 bases; J trimming: 2 bases; junction bases outside the gene matches: 9. The CDR3 nucleotides read TGTGCCAGCAGTGGCCTCCGGGACAGTACCTACGAGCAGTACTTC. It is translated as CASSGLRDSTYEQYF.

This clonotype was counted ten times or more. The chain is built from TRBV9 and TRBJ1-5; D may be TRBD1 (5 bases). The V end lost 3 bases, the J end lost 2 bases, and 18 bases lay between the germline ends. The germline gives CDR1 SGDLS, CDR2 YYNGEE. The CDR3 has 17 amino acids. The CDR3 sequence is CASSGFAGTGGNQPQHF. CDR3 in DNA: TGTGCCAGCAGCGGATTTGCCGGGACGGGGGGCAATCAGCCCCAGCATTTT.

This clonotype was counted at least ten times. This rearrangement joins TRBV7-9 to TRBJ2-5; TRBD2 matches 10 bases. J was trimmed by 3 bases and V by 5 bases; bases with no gene match: 6. Germline V gene sequence: CDR1 SEHNR, CDR2 FQNEAQ (reference sequence). The CDR3 spans 15 residues. The CDR3 here is CASSAGLAGEETQYF. In nucleotides, the CDR3 is TGTGCCAGCAGCGCGGGCCTAGCGGGGGAAGAGACCCAGTACTTC.

At least ten counts were recorded for this clonotype. The V call is TRBV7-6, the J call TRBJ2-2; 7 nucleotides line up with TRBD1. J lost 5 bases, V lost 8 bases, and 2 bases had no gene match. CDR1 is SGHVS and CDR2 is FNYEAQ in the germline V gene. The CDR3 runs to 12 residues. CDR3 nucleotides: TGTGCCAGCCAGGGGGAAACCGGGGAGCTGTTTTTT. Translation gives CASQGETGELFF.

The chain carries TRBV7-3 and TRBJ2-3, with 8 bases identical to TRBD2. Trimming took 5 bases from V and 5 from J; bases not matched to a gene: 3. Germline assignment: CDR1 SGHTA and CDR2 FQGTGA. CDR3 length: 13 amino acids. The CDR3 DNA sequence: TGTGCCAGCAGCCCGGGGGGGCAAGATACGCAGTATTTT. Translation gives CASSPGGQDTQYF.

Concerning this clonotype itself: Possible read error: a much larger clone is one base away. V is TRBV20-1 and J is TRBJ1-2; D is unclear. The V gene's germline CDR1 is DFQATT and CDR2 SNEGSKA (reference sequence). The length of the CDR3 is 13 residues. In nucleotides, the CDR3 is TGCAGTGTATCGGCACTTCCTAACTGTGGCTACACCTTC. It encodes CSVSALPNCGYTF.

The rearrangement links TRBV6-2 or TRBV6-3 to TRBJ1-4; no definite D call. CDR1 is MNHEY, CDR2 SVGEGT, per germline. The V end lost 10 bases, the J end lost 11 bases, and 17 bases lay between the germline ends. The CDR3 runs 12 residues. Here the CDR3 reads CATSSYSNKLFF. The CDR3 nucleotides are TGTGCCACCAGCAGTTACTCGAACAAACTGTTTTTT.

The table lists this clonotype with many counts. The CDR3 nucleotides read TGTGCCATCAGTGGGGGGAGTGGGCAGTACTTC. It specifies CAISGGSGQYF. This chain joins TRBV10-3 and TRBJ2-7, with D tentatively TRBD1 or TRBD2 (5 bases each). The germline V gene has CDR1 ENHRY and CDR2 SYGVKD. V lost 4 bases, J lost 9 bases, and 10 bases lay in between. CDR3 size: 11 residues.

V is TRBV29-1 and J is TRBJ1-2, with 9 bases identical to TRBD1. The CDR3 loop spans 13 amino acids. CDR1 and CDR2 (germline): SQVTM, ANQGSEA. V lost 7 bases and J lost 6; bases outside the gene matches: 9. The chain's CDR3 is CSAGDRVSDGYTF. The CDR3 nucleotides read TGCAGCGCGGGGGACAGGGTATCGGATGGCTACACCTTC.

This clonotype has more than one count but fewer than ten. This may come from a read error, since a much larger clone is one base off. V and J are TRBV10-3 and TRBJ2-5; 11 nucleotides line up with TRBD1. This CDR3 spans 14 amino acids. Germline assignment: CDR1 ENHRY and CDR2 SYGVKD. V was pared by 5 bases and J by 5 bases, with 4 bases of the junction left unmatched. The CDR3, as DNA: TGTGCCATCAGTCATGGGACAGGGGGGGAGACCCAGTACTTC. It translates to CAISHGTGGETQYF.

This chain uses TRBV25-1 with TRBJ1-4; possibly TRBD1 for D (5 bases). CDR3 size: 14 residues. Per germline, CDR1 MGHDK and CDR2 SYGVNS. The V and J ends lost 6 bases and 6 bases respectively, with 14 bases between them. Here the CDR3 reads CASSDSSFHEKLFF. DNA for the CDR3: TGTGCCAGCAGCGACAGCAGCTTCCATGAAAAACTGTTTTTT.